This is a list of T cell receptor beta chains from one sample in a study of Graves' ophthalmopathy and Graves' hyperthyroidism. TCRdb passed the multiplex PCR reads through MiXCR, listing each CDR3 protein once. The sample gives 450,000 to 600,000 distinct CDR3 sequences, about 40% of which show up once; around 4% is in the top ten. The sequencing input was peripheral blood or thyroid tissue (not recorded which). Receptors were obtained from an adult man with Graves' hyperthyroidism. The CDR3 runs from the conserved cysteine through the conserved F or W. D genes are given only for firm matches. Not every row has a clone size; where given, it reads once, few, many or a size class.

j_gene: TRBJ2-3
abundance: NA
d_gene: NA
v_gene: TRBV11-1
CDR3aa: CASSLFRRNPTDTQYF
CDR3nt: TGTGCCAGCAGCTTATTCAGGCGAAACCCCACAGATACGCAGTATTTT

j_gene: TRBJ2-7
abundance: many
d_gene: TRBD1
v_gene: TRBV13
CDR3aa: CASSFSDRVLDEQYF
CDR3nt: TGTGCCAGCAGCTTCTCTGACAGGGTCTTAGACGAGCAGTACTTC

j_gene: TRBJ2-3
abundance: NA
d_gene: TRBD2
v_gene: TRBV7-9
CDR3aa: CASRSGLAEFTDTQYF
CDR3nt: TGTGCCAGCAGGTCGGGACTAGCGGAGTTCACAGATACGCAGTATTTT

j_gene: TRBJ2-5
abundance: NA
d_gene: TRBD2
v_gene: TRBV2
CDR3aa: CASRPSGETQYF
CDR3nt: TGTGCCAGCCGACCTAGCGGGGAGACCCAGTACTTC

j_gene: TRBJ2-2
abundance: many
d_gene: NA
v_gene: TRBV12-3/TRBV12-4
CDR3aa: CASSFQQGTGELFF
CDR3nt: TGTGCCAGCAGTTTTCAACAGGGTACCGGGGAGCTGTTTTTT

j_gene: TRBJ1-1
abundance: few
d_gene: TRBD1
v_gene: TRBV6-5
CDR3aa: CASRGQGEPEAFF
CDR3nt: TGTGCCAGCAGGGGACAGGGGGAACCTGAAGCTTTCTTT

j_gene: TRBJ2-2
abundance: NA
d_gene: NA
v_gene: TRBV7-2
CDR3aa: CASSLGSSIGELFF
CDR3nt: TGTGCCAGCAGCTTAGGTTCTAGCATCGGGGAGCTGTTTTTT

j_gene: TRBJ2-5
abundance: many
d_gene: NA
v_gene: TRBV28
CDR3aa: CASILWGQETQYF
CDR3nt: TGTGCCAGCATCCTCTGGGGGCAGGAGACCCAGTACTTC

j_gene: TRBJ1-6
abundance: many
d_gene: NA
v_gene: TRBV9
CDR3aa: CAGSVGSVAPLHF
CDR3nt: TGTGCCGGCAGCGTAGGTTCCGTAGCACCCCTCCACTTT

j_gene: TRBJ1-1
abundance: many
d_gene: NA
v_gene: TRBV15
CDR3aa: CATRQGMNTEAFF
CDR3nt: TGTGCCACTCGTCAGGGGATGAACACTGAAGCTTTCTTT

j_gene: TRBJ2-5
abundance: once
d_gene: TRBD2
v_gene: TRBV28
CDR3aa: CAGSFSGGRETQYF
CDR3nt: TGTGCCGGCAGTTTCTCCGGGGGGAGAGAGACCCAGTACTTC

j_gene: TRBJ2-7
abundance: many
d_gene: TRBD1
v_gene: TRBV25-1
CDR3aa: CASSGTDRANEQYF
CDR3nt: TGTGCCAGCAGTGGTACGGACAGGGCCAACGAGCAGTACTTC

j_gene: TRBJ1-1
abundance: NA
d_gene: NA
v_gene: TRBV19
CDR3aa: CASSTRIGGGAEAFF
CDR3nt: TGTGCCAGTAGTACCCGGATCGGGGGAGGAGCTGAAGCTTTCTTT

j_gene: TRBJ1-5
abundance: few
d_gene: NA
v_gene: TRBV6-1
CDR3aa: CASSLSDSHNQPQHF
CDR3nt: TGTGCCAGCTCACTCTCGGACAGCCACAATCAGCCCCAGCATTTT

j_gene: TRBJ2-7
abundance: NA
d_gene: TRBD1
v_gene: TRBV7-2
CDR3aa: CASSSNRGSSYEQYF
CDR3nt: TGTGCCAGCAGTTCCAACAGGGGGAGCTCCTACGAGCAGTACTTC

j_gene: TRBJ2-7
abundance: few
d_gene: NA
v_gene: TRBV6-1
CDR3aa: CASSYSGRSYEQYF
CDR3nt: TGTGCCAGCAGTTACTCAGGCAGGAGCTACGAGCAGTACTTC

j_gene: TRBJ1-4
abundance: many
d_gene: NA
v_gene: TRBV29-1
CDR3aa: CSVDPYSGLVDEKLFF
CDR3nt: TGCAGCGTTGACCCTTATAGCGGCTTAGTAGATGAAAAACTGTTTTTT